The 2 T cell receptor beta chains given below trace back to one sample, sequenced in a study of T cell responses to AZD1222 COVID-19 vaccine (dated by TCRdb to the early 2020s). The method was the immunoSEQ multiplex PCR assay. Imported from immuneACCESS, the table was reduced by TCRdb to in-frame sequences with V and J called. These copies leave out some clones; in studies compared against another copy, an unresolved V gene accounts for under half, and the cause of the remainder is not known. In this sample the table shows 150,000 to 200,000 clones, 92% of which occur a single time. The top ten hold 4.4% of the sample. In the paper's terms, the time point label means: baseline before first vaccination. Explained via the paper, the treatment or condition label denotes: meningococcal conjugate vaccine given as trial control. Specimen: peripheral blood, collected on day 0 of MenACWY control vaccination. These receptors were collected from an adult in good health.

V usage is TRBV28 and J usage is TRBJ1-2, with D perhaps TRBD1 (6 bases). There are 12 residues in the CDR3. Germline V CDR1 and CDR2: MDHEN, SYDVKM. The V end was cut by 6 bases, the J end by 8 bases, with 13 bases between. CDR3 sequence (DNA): TGTGCCAGCAGCCACAGGGCCCCGGGCTACACCTTC. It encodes CASSHRAPGYTF.

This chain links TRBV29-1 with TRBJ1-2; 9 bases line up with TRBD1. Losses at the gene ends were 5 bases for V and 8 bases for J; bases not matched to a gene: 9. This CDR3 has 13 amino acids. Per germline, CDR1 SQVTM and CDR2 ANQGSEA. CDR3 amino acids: CSVTLTGGGGYTF. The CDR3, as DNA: TGCAGCGTTACGCTCACAGGGGGCGGAGGCTACACCTTC.